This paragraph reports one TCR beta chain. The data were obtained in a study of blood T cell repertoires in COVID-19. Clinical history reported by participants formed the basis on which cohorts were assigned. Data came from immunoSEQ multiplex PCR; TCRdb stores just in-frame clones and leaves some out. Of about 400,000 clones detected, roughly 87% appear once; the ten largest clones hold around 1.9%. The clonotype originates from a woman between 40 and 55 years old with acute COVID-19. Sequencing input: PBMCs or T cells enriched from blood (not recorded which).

This CDR3 is CASSLLRDRVFYQPQHF. CDR3 coding DNA: TGTGCCAGTAGTCTCTTACGGGACAGGGTATTCTATCAGCCCCAGCATTTT. The chain links TRBV19 to TRBJ1-5, with 9 bases that match TRBD1. V was clipped by 5 bases and J by 5 bases; unmatched bases: 13. This CDR3 comprises 17 residues. Germline loops: CDR1 LNHDA, CDR2 SQIVND (reference sequence).